These T cell receptor beta chains were read from a single sample in a study of T cell responses to AZD1222 COVID-19 vaccine. The method was immunoSEQ multiplex PCR; TCRdb's version includes in-frame clones alone and lacks a portion of them. The sample contains under 100,000 clones, about 86% of which appear only once. Sample: peripheral blood, taken on day 0 of AZD1222 vaccination. The source of these receptors is an adult in good health. Each CDR3 is given with its conserved first and last residue. A D gene is named only where the DNA matches it firmly. Size tells how often a clone was seen (once, few, many) or the class of an expanded clone, and some rows leave it out.

cdr3_aa: CASSQVEGNTEAFF
v_call: TRBV4-2
d_call: NA
j_call: TRBJ1-1
clone_size: few

cdr3_aa: CASSGPGQGNTEAFF
v_call: TRBV28
d_call: TRBD1
j_call: TRBJ1-1
clone_size: NA

cdr3_aa: CASSTRTGGSPLHF
v_call: TRBV19
d_call: TRBD1
j_call: TRBJ1-6
clone_size: NA

cdr3_aa: CASSFTTQGLYNSPLHF
v_call: TRBV7-9
d_call: NA
j_call: TRBJ1-6
clone_size: NA

cdr3_aa: CASSPDGYSNQPQHF
v_call: TRBV28
d_call: NA
j_call: TRBJ1-5
clone_size: few

cdr3_aa: CASSFDRVEQYF
v_call: TRBV5-1
d_call: TRBD1
j_call: TRBJ2-7
clone_size: once

cdr3_aa: CASSQEGRGTYEQYF
v_call: TRBV4-3
d_call: NA
j_call: TRBJ2-7
clone_size: NA

cdr3_aa: CASSPGLAGVDLYNEQFF
v_call: TRBV5-4
d_call: TRBD2
j_call: TRBJ2-1
clone_size: NA

cdr3_aa: CASSNPTGPYNEQFF
v_call: TRBV21-1
d_call: NA
j_call: TRBJ2-1
clone_size: NA

cdr3_aa: CASSLRTGPQTQYF
v_call: TRBV18
d_call: TRBD1
j_call: TRBJ2-5
clone_size: few

cdr3_aa: CASSPLAGGQETQYF
v_call: TRBV28
d_call: TRBD2
j_call: TRBJ2-5
clone_size: NA

cdr3_aa: CASSFSGVETQYF
v_call: TRBV27
d_call: NA
j_call: TRBJ2-5
clone_size: NA

cdr3_aa: CASSYKEVIRGGGYYGYTF
v_call: TRBV4-1
d_call: NA
j_call: TRBJ1-2
clone_size: once

cdr3_aa: CSVSTGGGYGYTF
v_call: TRBV29-1
d_call: TRBD1
j_call: TRBJ1-2
clone_size: NA

cdr3_aa: CATSRDIYTANSYEQYF
v_call: TRBV15
d_call: NA
j_call: TRBJ2-7
clone_size: NA

cdr3_aa: CASSTNTEAFF
v_call: TRBV6-5
d_call: NA
j_call: TRBJ1-1
clone_size: NA

cdr3_aa: CASSPPAGAGTEAFF
v_call: TRBV3-1/TRBV3-2
d_call: NA
j_call: TRBJ1-1
clone_size: NA

cdr3_aa: CAWSPGRSGYTF
v_call: TRBV30
d_call: NA
j_call: TRBJ1-2
clone_size: NA

cdr3_aa: CASSLYRRGSNQPQHF
v_call: TRBV7-2
d_call: NA
j_call: TRBJ1-5
clone_size: once

cdr3_aa: CASSEGARYEQYF
v_call: TRBV6-1
d_call: NA
j_call: TRBJ2-7
clone_size: NA

cdr3_aa: CASSLTLGQGHNEQFF
v_call: TRBV11-2
d_call: TRBD1
j_call: TRBJ2-1
clone_size: NA

cdr3_aa: CASSLTNSGNTIYF
v_call: TRBV7-3
d_call: NA
j_call: TRBJ1-3
clone_size: NA

cdr3_aa: CASGQGAHSGNTIYF
v_call: TRBV2
d_call: TRBD1
j_call: TRBJ1-3
clone_size: NA

cdr3_aa: CASSYRSRGGQFF
v_call: TRBV6-5
d_call: NA
j_call: TRBJ2-1
clone_size: NA

cdr3_aa: CASCGRPGTDNSPLHF
v_call: TRBV4-1
d_call: TRBD1
j_call: TRBJ1-6
clone_size: NA

cdr3_aa: CASSSQGFYNEQFF
v_call: TRBV11-1
d_call: NA
j_call: TRBJ2-1
clone_size: NA

cdr3_aa: CASSLGTVPYEQYF
v_call: TRBV27
d_call: NA
j_call: TRBJ2-7
clone_size: few

cdr3_aa: CASTVIGGRNSPLHF
v_call: TRBV5-4
d_call: NA
j_call: TRBJ1-6
clone_size: NA

cdr3_aa: CASSEALTVGVSPLHF
v_call: TRBV6-1
d_call: NA
j_call: TRBJ1-6
clone_size: NA

cdr3_aa: CATSASRRPGTDTQYF
v_call: TRBV24-1
d_call: NA
j_call: TRBJ2-3
clone_size: NA

cdr3_aa: CASSIRVSYQETQYF
v_call: TRBV19
d_call: NA
j_call: TRBJ2-5
clone_size: NA

cdr3_aa: CASSPPGVLYYGYTF
v_call: TRBV28
d_call: NA
j_call: TRBJ1-2
clone_size: few

cdr3_aa: CASSLPPSYEQFF
v_call: TRBV7-3
d_call: NA
j_call: TRBJ2-1
clone_size: NA

cdr3_aa: CAWKRDRPYEQYF
v_call: TRBV30
d_call: NA
j_call: TRBJ2-7
clone_size: NA

cdr3_aa: CASSIDHWTGIEQYF
v_call: TRBV19
d_call: TRBD1
j_call: TRBJ2-7
clone_size: NA

cdr3_aa: CAWSLGKAGYGYTF
v_call: TRBV30
d_call: NA
j_call: TRBJ1-2
clone_size: NA

cdr3_aa: CASTIAGVAGANVLTF
v_call: TRBV28
d_call: TRBD2
j_call: TRBJ2-6
clone_size: NA

cdr3_aa: CASAFINNEQFF
v_call: TRBV14
d_call: NA
j_call: TRBJ2-1
clone_size: NA

cdr3_aa: CASSIVPSLPSEQFF
v_call: TRBV19
d_call: NA
j_call: TRBJ2-1
clone_size: once

cdr3_aa: CASSLQGGENTGELFF
v_call: TRBV18
d_call: TRBD1
j_call: TRBJ2-2
clone_size: NA